The clone carrying this TCR beta chain was detected only a few times. Its antigen is not known. Using its own MiXCR run on the reads, TCRdb lists one record per CDR3 protein. This sample yields approximately 700,000 distinct CDR3 sequences, of which 35% to 45% are seen a single time; roughly 2.8% belongs to the top ten. Trimming pared 6 bases from V and 9 bases from J, leaving 21 bases between. The germline CDR1 and CDR2 sequences are MDHEN and SYDVKM. The CDR3 loop spans 15 amino acids. The data are from a study of T cell repertoires in cytomegalovirus infection. Study details: CMV infection together with matching HLA type was indicated by public TCR beta signatures.

General study results and limits: Dominating the ex vivo response were TCR beta clonotypes that were CMV-specific and HLA-C-restricted. Cumulative frequency of public TCR beta families picked out carriers of CMV plus the relevant HLA.

The TCR was taken from a human donor in good health (CMV status not recorded). Some clones in this sample may be carry-over from other donors' samples. Sequencing was performed on PBMCs. The chain couples TRBV28 to TRBJ1-5, with D unclear. CDR3 DNA sequence: TGTGCCAGCAGCCTAATGGACTCATCCCTAAGGCCCCAGCATTTT. This sequence encodes CASSLMDSSLRPQHF. Supplemented by reference TRBV28 and TRBJ1-5, the full variable domain reads DVKVTQSSRYLVKRTGEKVFLECVQDMDHENMFWYRQDPGLGLRLIYFSYDVKMKEKGDIPEGYSVSREKKERFSLILESASTNQTSMYLCASSLMDSSLRPQHFGDGTRLSIL.